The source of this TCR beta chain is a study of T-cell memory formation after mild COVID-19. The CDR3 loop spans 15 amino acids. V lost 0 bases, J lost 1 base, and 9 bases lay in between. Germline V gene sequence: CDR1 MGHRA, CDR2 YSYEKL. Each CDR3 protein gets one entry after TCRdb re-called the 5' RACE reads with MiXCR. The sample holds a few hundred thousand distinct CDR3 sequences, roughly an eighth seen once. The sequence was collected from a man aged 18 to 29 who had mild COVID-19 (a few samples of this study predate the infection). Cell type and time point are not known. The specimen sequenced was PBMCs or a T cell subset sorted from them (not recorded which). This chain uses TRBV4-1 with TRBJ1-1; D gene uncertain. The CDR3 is CASSQDRPPNTEAFF. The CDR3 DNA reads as TGCGCCAGCAGCCAAGATCGGCCGCCGAACACTGAAGCTTTCTTT.